Shown below are 2 T cell receptor beta chains from a single sample sequenced in a study of PD-1 blockade in classical Hodgkin lymphoma. Every patient was affected by relapse after autologous stem cell transplantation, while exposure to brentuximab vedotin was not uniform. Sequencing used immunoSEQ multiplex PCR; TCRdb keeps in-frame clones, though not all of them. This sample has about 11,000 clones, with 70% to 80% found just once. The starting material was peripheral blood mononuclear cells (PBMCs), obtained at baseline. The receptors here all came from a human donor with classical Hodgkin lymphoma.

This chain joins TRBV10-3 and TRBJ2-2; D is unclear. This CDR3 region has 14 residues. Between the trimmed V and J ends, which lost 6 bases and 6 bases, there was a span of 14 bases. Germline-derived CDR1 and CDR2 are ENHRY and SYGVKD. CDR3 protein: CAISEVVRAGELFF. CDR3 nucleotide sequence: TGTGCCATCAGCGAGGTTGTAAGGGCCGGGGAGCTGTTTTTT.

This clone was found a few times. CDR3 sequence reads: CASSPGRAVNTEAFF. DNA of the CDR3: TGTGCCAGTAGTCCCGGAAGGGCCGTTAACACTGAAGCTTTCTTT. The chain couples TRBV19 to TRBJ1-1; D unclear. The CDR3 contains 15 residues. The germline gives CDR1 LNHDA, CDR2 SQIVND (reference sequence). Trimming removed 5 bases from V and 2 bases from J, with 15 bases in between.